A single sample is the source of the 12 T cell receptor beta chains below, sequenced in a study of T cells in Graves' hyperthyroidism and ophthalmopathy. Authors of the study amplified TCR beta CDR3 regions from RNA transcripts. First-round RT-PCR with HTBI primers amplified the TCR CDR3 region. TCRdb processed the multiplex PCR reads anew with MiXCR; each CDR3 protein has one entry. The data show around 190,000 distinct CDR3 sequences, with more than 15% seen just once and 29% held by the top ten. The sample was blood. All receptors come from a woman aged 45 to 65 with Graves' hyperthyroidism.

This sequence joins TRBV27 and TRBJ1-4, with TRBD1 as a possible D gene (5 bases). Germline values: CDR1 MNHEY, CDR2 SMNVEV (reference sequence). Trimming pared 2 bases from V and 9 bases from J, leaving 13 bases between. The CDR3 runs 14 residues. DNA of the CDR3: TGTGCCAGCAGTTTAAGTCAGGGTGGAAAAAAACTGTTTTTT. This translates into CASSLSQGGKKLFF. Complete variable domain (other parts from reference TRBV27 and TRBJ1-4): EAQVTQNPRYLITVTGKKLTVTCSQNMNHEYMSWYRQDPGLGLRQIYYSMNVEVTDKGDVPEGYKVSRKEKRNFPLILESPSPNQTSLYFCASSLSQGGKKLFFGSGTQLSVL.

As regards this clonotype: One base away lies a much larger clone, so this may be a sequencing read error. The chain is built from TRBV7-2 and TRBJ2-3; no reliable D call. Germline V gene lookup returns CDR1 SGHTA and CDR2 FQGNSA. Trimming took 2 bases from V and 5 from J, leaving 14 bases between them. CDR3 size: 15 residues. For the CDR3, the DNA is TGTGCCAGCAGCTTACATCTCGGATACATAGATACGCAGTATTTT. Its protein is CASSLHLGYIDTQYF.

The sample holds many counts of this clonotype. The chain recombines TRBV19 with TRBJ2-2; TRBD1 agrees at 9 bases. With 6 bases clipped from V and 6 bases from J, the junction kept 8 bases outside the gene matches. CDR1 is LNHDA, CDR2 SQIVND, per germline (reference sequence). The CDR3 sequence is 15 residues long. Here the CDR3 reads CASSRDREGAGELFF. For the CDR3, the DNA is TGTGCCAGTAGCCGGGACAGGGAAGGGGCCGGGGAGCTGTTTTTT.

Many counts were recorded for this clonotype. The chain is built from TRBV12-3 or TRBV12-4 and TRBJ1-2; no reliable D call. The CDR3 is made up of 12 amino acids. Trimming shortened V by 4 bases and J by 7 bases, and 10 bases separated the two germline ends. The CDR3 DNA follows: TGTGCCAGCAGTTCCCCGGCTCCTGGCTACACCTTC. Translating gives CASSSPAPGYTF.

This sequence joins TRBV20-1 and TRBJ2-3, with D possibly being TRBD1 (6 bases). Germline V gene lookup returns CDR1 DFQATT and CDR2 SNEGSKA (reference sequence). The CDR3 runs to 10 residues. Trimming took off 6 bases at V and 6 bases at J, with 7 bases between the two ends. The CDR3 is CSAQGDTQYF. CDR3 in DNA: TGCAGTGCCCAGGGGGATACGCAGTATTTT.

In this sample, this clonotype turned up many times. The chain carries TRBV28 and TRBJ1-4; 9 bases are shared with TRBD1. V lost 6 bases and J lost 6; bases outside the gene matches: 5. The CDR3 is 14 residues long. Germline CDR1 MDHEN, CDR2 SYDVKM. CDR3 sequence: CASRITGGHEKLFF. CDR3 nucleotides: TGTGCCAGCAGGATAACAGGGGGCCATGAAAAACTGTTTTTT.

This clonotype has a count of ten or more. This chain connects TRBV20-1 to TRBJ1-5; D not resolved. V shed 4 bases and J shed 4 bases, with 14 bases lying between them. Per the germline V gene, CDR1 is DFQATT and CDR2 is SNEGSKA (reference sequence). The CDR3 consists of 14 residues. The CDR3: CSAILLSRNQPQHF. The CDR3 DNA sequence: TGCAGTGCTATCTTGCTAAGTAGAAATCAGCCCCAGCATTTT.

This clonotype was recorded at least ten times. The rearrangement links TRBV25-1 to TRBJ2-5; D could derive from TRBD1 or TRBD2 (5 bases each). V shed 10 bases and J shed 5 bases, with 14 bases lying between them. Germline values: CDR1 MGHDK, CDR2 SYGVNS. CDR3 length: 12 residues. In DNA form, the CDR3 reads TGTGCCACCAAGGGACCGTTTGAGACCCAGTACTTC. This encodes CATKGPFETQYF.

This clonotype was seen many times. The rearrangement links TRBV12-3 or TRBV12-4 to TRBJ1-1; D is unresolved. Trimming removed 7 bases from V and 2 bases from J, with 14 bases in between. There are 14 residues in the CDR3. Here the CDR3 reads CASTLFGGNTEAFF. The CDR3, as DNA: TGTGCCAGCACCCTTTTCGGTGGTAACACTGAAGCTTTCTTT.

This clonotype was seen at least ten times. The J gene is TRBJ1-4, the V gene TRBV2, with TRBD1 as a possible D gene (5 bases). V lost 7 bases and J lost 5, with 14 bases in between. The CDR3 covers 14 residues. CDR1 is SNHLY and CDR2 is FYNNEI in the germline V gene. CDR3 nucleotides: TGTGCCAGCAAAGTGGGCAGGGACAATGAAAAACTGTTTTTT. Encoded protein: CASKVGRDNEKLFF.

This clonotype occurred a few times. This chain links TRBV11-2 with TRBJ1-1, with D unresolved. The V gene's germline CDR1 is SGHAT and CDR2 FQNNGV. The CDR3 is made up of 17 amino acids. Deletions cut 0 bases from V and 0 bases from J, with 14 bases between. CDR3 protein: CASSLDLRTRMNTEAFF. DNA of the CDR3: TGTGCCAGCAGCTTAGATCTAAGAACCCGCATGAACACTGAAGCTTTCTTT.

Many counts were recorded for this clonotype. The chain joins TRBV6-1 to TRBJ2-6, with D maybe TRBD1 (6 bases). CDR3 length: 15 amino acids. The germline V and J ends were trimmed by 6 bases and 2 bases, with 11 bases remaining between them. CDR1 is MNHNS and CDR2 is SASEGT in the germline V gene. The CDR3 DNA is TGTGCCAGCAGAAAAGGACAGCCTGGGGCCAACGTCCTGACTTTC. It specifies CASRKGQPGANVLTF.